This T cell receptor beta chain was profiled in a study of cytomegalovirus exposure and HLA in healthy donors. The germline CDR1 and CDR2 sequences are MNHEY and SVGAGI. Trimming took off 0 bases at V and 4 bases at J, with 13 bases between the two ends. This CDR3 is built from 15 residues. As to this clone: What it recognizes is unknown. Other DNA sequences in the sample encode the same CDR3.

General study findings and limits: Approximately 160 TCR beta chains were listed as cytomegalovirus-associated. Published work reported that the classifier diagnosed cytomegalovirus status with high specificity and sensitivity.

Libraries were prepared by immunoSEQ multiplex PCR; TCRdb keeps only in-frame clonotypes and omits some of them. The sample holds fewer than 200,000 clones; approximately 83% are singletons and the top ten take 2.5% to 3%. The V gene is TRBV6-5, the J gene TRBJ2-7; D is possibly TRBD2 (7 bases). Sequencing was done on a sample of PBMCs. The source is a woman aged 18-29 years in good health and CMV-seropositive. CDR3 bases: TGTGCCAGCAGTTACTCGGGCGGGGGCCAGTACGAGCAGTACTTC. This translates into CASSYSGGGQYEQYF.